This entry features one TCR beta chain sequence. No cognate antigen has been identified for it. Per-nucleotide qualities are absent, and no much larger clonotype sits a single base away. Read against the paper, the sample's time point label means: baseline before first vaccination. Vaccinee samples came from UK trials COV001 and COV002, including a single-blind randomized controlled phase 2/3 trial of AZD1222 (ChAdOx1 nCoV-19) in healthy adults. For TCRbeta chain sequencing, PBMC samples were collected from trial participants at day 0 and at day 28 after the second dose. The data were obtained in a study of T cell responses to AZD1222 COVID-19 vaccine (dated by TCRdb to 2020 to 2022). For context, the study as a whole: AZD1222 recipients whose second dose came at about 4 weeks and those whose second dose came at about 12 weeks were combined into one group, since spike-specific TCR depth and breadth did not differ between the two schedules. A total of about 250 trial participants underwent TCR sequencing, of whom some 200 had received two doses of AZD1222 and around 25 had received two doses of the MenACWY control vaccine. Trial participants were enrolled by age into 18-55, 56-69 and 70-plus year subgroups, with roughly 160, 29 and 62 TCR-sequenced participants respectively.

General findings and caveats noted by the study authors: Conclusions about previously exposed vaccinees were limited because only six AZD1222 recipients were SARS-CoV-2 seropositive at baseline. A significant rise in spike-specific TCR breadth and depth was observed after two AZD1222 doses relative to day 0 and relative to MenACWY recipients. The 56-69-year group was small, and its depth increase did not reach significance, likely because of low power. The whole spike protein was spanned by vaccine-associated CD4 TCRs, and dominant responses were seen in regions 160-218 and 743-854. Nearly half of unique spike-specific TCRs reportedly recognized epitopes outside regions mutated in the B.1.351 and B.1.1.7 variants. No day 14 peak-response samples were available, so repertoires were characterized only after the peak T cell response. Most participants were white British and females outnumbered males, and the authors suggested that clonal diversity may have been underestimated.

The CDR3 regions of human TCRbeta chains were analyzed by immunosequencing. As for how the authors treated the data: Repertoire TCRs were checked for matches against a reference library of SARS-CoV-2-specific TCRs that had been generated using the MIRA antigen-specificity platform. Breadth was defined as the fraction of unique TCRs that were SARS-CoV-2-associated. Depth was defined as the fraction of total T cells that were SARS-CoV-2-associated. Each spike-specific TCR was assigned to its reactive spike region and to a CD4 or CD8 class using the MIRA data. Log10-transformed breadth and depth values were compared by one-way ANOVA with Sidak's multiple comparisons tests. What TCRdb holds here is the immuneACCESS table cut down to in-frame rearrangements. Part of the clones is not present; checked against another copy, under half of the missing clones reflect an unresolved V gene, and the others are unexplained. V and J calls and clone size are copied from that table; D and trimming were computed from the DNA. For this sample there are fewer than 110,000 clones; around 91% appear just once. About 5% of the sample is held by the ten biggest clonotypes.

V is cut by 6 bases and J by 3 bases, and the space between the germline ends is 15 bases. Sequences MNHEY (CDR1) and SVGAGI (CDR2) are obtained from the germline V gene. The CDR3 covers 14 residues, taking in both the cysteine and the phenylalanine. Only the CDR3 region is kept as DNA, spanning 42 bases read in frame from base 1. This TCR derives from an adult in good health. Sequencing was performed on peripheral blood, taken on day 0 of AZD1222 vaccination. Here the chain combines TRBV6-5 and TRBJ2-7; matching of 6 bases hints at TRBD1 as the D gene. The CDR3 region reads CASRSTGSLYEQYF. At the DNA level, the sequence is TGTGCCAGCAGGAGTACAGGGTCCCTCTACGAGCAGTACTTC.